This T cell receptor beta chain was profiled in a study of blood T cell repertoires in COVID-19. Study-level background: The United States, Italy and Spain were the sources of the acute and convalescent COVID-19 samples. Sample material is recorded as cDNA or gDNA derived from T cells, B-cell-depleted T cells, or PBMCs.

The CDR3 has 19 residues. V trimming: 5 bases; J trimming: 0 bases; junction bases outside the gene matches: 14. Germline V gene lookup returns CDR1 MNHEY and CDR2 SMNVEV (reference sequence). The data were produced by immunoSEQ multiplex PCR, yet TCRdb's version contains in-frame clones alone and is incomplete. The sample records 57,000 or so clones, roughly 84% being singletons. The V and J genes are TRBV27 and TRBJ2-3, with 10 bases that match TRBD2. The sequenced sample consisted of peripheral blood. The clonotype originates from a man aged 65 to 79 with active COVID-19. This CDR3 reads CASSILSSGSPSSTDTQYF. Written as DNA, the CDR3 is TGTGCCAGCAGTATACTTTCTAGCGGGAGTCCCTCTAGCACAGATACGCAGTATTTT.